This TCR beta chain was retrieved from a study of T cells expressing NK-cell markers (dated by TCRdb to the early 2020s). Study-level background: Three sorted T-cell subsets (CD3+CD56+NKG2C+, CD3+CD56+NKG2C- and CD3+CD56-NKG2C+) from eight donors had their TCR beta-chain repertoires profiled. The study sequenced eight donors, all healthy volunteers chosen at random: three men and five women. Seven of the eight sequenced donors were HCMV-seropositive and one was HCMV-seronegative. Sequencing of the libraries produced 2 x 150 bp reads on Illumina HiSeq 2000/2500, MiSeq or NextSeq. Results and caveats for the whole study, not just this receptor: Whether the expanded NKG2C-expressing T cell clones were specific for HCMV antigens remained unclear. Those dominant clonotypes were again the most abundant among CD3+CD56-NKG2C+ cells in several donors, at roughly 28.3-60.1%. In roughly 6 donors, the dominant CD3+CD56+NKG2C+ clonotypes ranked among the top 10 CD8+ clonotypes, making up about 1.0-7.5% of CD8+ T cells.

TCRdb lists the instrument as Illumina HiSeq 2000. The TCR beta cDNA libraries were made using 5'RACE template switching, a step that added both a universal primer site and unique molecular identifiers. Synthesis of cDNA was primed from the TCR beta constant segment and was followed by two consecutive PCR amplification steps. In the source study's methods: Reads were demultiplexed and grouped by UMI with MIGEC, and clonotypes were assembled and quantified with MiTCR. To exclude erroneous sequences, only TCR cDNA sequences supported by at least two reads were retained. The tcR package was used for downstream repertoire analysis, and clonotypes were matched across fractions by CDR3 nucleotide sequence plus V segment. VDJmatch was used to annotate antigen specificity against VDJdb, with one amino acid substitution in CDR3 allowed. The reads, reprocessed by TCRdb, yield one row per CDR3 protein sequence and no DNA. In this record, the V and J calls reflect TCRdb's handling and not the investigators' own analysis. The table of this sample itemizes some 450,000 distinct CDR3 sequences. 7.3% of the sample goes to the ten largest clones.

A note on this clonotype: Its antigen remains undetermined.

HCMV serostatus was determined by detecting HCMV-specific IgG in serum with a commercial ELISA kit. Ficoll density gradient centrifugation was used to isolate peripheral blood mononuclear cells from blood. The CDR3 measures 15 amino acids from cysteine to phenylalanine. No DNA has been recorded. CDR1 is given as SGHAT and CDR2 as FQNNGV, both from the germline V gene. Sequencing used blood T cells: a sorted CD56 or NKG2C T cell subset, CD4+ or CD8+ T cells, or bulk PBMC T cells (not recorded which). The sequence was collected from a woman between 18 and 70 years old in good health. The rearrangement joined TRBV11-2 to TRBJ2-3; TCRdb's assignment of TRBD1 cannot be checked, as there is no DNA. The CDR3 has the sequence CASSLLPGRPDTQYF.